The clone carrying this T cell receptor (beta chain) showed up just a few times. Its specificity is unknown. CDR1 and CDR2 (germline): SGHRS, YFSETQ. The CDR3 is 15 amino acids. V was clipped by 0 bases and J by 6 bases; unmatched bases: 9. The data originate from a study of beta chain features in type 1 diabetes. Study-wide context: All of the samples together had over 90 million sorted cells examined.

Findings and caveats of the study: Diminished insertions and augmented deletions at VDJ junctions characterized type 1 diabetes patients.

Expressed TCRB transcripts got sequenced, as all isolated RNA was reverse transcribed. Naive, central memory and regulatory T cell samples averaged roughly 3.5 million immunoSEQ reads each. This table comes from immunoSEQ multiplex PCR, and its TCRdb copy is limited to in-frame clones, with some not included. The sample has around 150,000 clones; around 7% are singletons. Without exception, sorted populations had purity beyond 98%. The chain is built from TRBV5-1 and TRBJ2-7, with 7 bases lining up with TRBD2. Specimen: central memory CD4+ T cells from blood. The TCR was taken from a woman in her 30s in good health. The CDR3 loop reads CASSLASTSSGEQYF. The CDR3 DNA reads TGCGCCAGCAGCTTGGCCTCGACTAGCAGTGGCGAGCAGTACTTC.